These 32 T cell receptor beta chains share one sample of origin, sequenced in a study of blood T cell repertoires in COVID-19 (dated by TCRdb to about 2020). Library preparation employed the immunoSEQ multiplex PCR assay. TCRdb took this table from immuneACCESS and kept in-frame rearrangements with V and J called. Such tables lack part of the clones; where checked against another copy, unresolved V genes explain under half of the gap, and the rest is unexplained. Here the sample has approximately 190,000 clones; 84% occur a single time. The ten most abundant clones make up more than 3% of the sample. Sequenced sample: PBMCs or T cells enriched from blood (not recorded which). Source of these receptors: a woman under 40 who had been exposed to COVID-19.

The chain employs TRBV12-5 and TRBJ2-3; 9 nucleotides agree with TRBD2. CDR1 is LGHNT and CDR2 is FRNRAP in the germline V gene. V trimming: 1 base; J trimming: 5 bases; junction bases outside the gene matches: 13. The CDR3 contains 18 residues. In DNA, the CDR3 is TGTGCTAGTGGTTTGGCCGACACCTTAGCGGGGGAGGGAGATACGCAGTATTTT. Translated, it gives CASGLADTLAGEGDTQYF. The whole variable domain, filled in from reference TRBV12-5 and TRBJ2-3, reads DARVTQTPRHKVTEMGQEVTMRCQPILGHNTVFWYRQTMMQGLELLAYFRNRAPLDDSGMPKDRFSAEMPDATLATLKIQPSEPRDSAVYFCASGLADTLAGEGDTQYFGPGTRLTVL.

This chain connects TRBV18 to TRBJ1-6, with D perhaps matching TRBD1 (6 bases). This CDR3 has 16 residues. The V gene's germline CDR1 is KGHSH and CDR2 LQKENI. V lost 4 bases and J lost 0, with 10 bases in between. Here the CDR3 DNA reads TGTGCCAGCTCACAAGGGGGTAGCTCCTATAATTCACCCCTCCACTTT. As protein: CASSQGGSSYNSPLHF.

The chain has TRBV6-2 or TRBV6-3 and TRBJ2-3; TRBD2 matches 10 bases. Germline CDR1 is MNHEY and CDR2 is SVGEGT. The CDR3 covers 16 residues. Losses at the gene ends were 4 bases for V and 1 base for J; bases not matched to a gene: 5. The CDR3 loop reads CASSFTLAGGTDTQYF. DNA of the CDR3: TGTGCCAGCAGTTTCACTCTAGCGGGGGGCACAGATACGCAGTATTTT.

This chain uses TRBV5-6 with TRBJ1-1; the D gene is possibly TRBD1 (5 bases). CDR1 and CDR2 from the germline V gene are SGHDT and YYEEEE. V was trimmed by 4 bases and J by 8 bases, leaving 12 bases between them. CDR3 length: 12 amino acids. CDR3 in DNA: TGTGCCAGCAGCCGCGACAGATTCGAAGCTTTCTTT. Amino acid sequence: CASSRDRFEAFF.

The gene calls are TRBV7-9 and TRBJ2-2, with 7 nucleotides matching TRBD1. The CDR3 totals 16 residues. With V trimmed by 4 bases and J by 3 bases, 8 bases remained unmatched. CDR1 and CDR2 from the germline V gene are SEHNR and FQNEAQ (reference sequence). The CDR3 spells CASSSRGTAHTGELFF. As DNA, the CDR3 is TGTGCCAGCAGCTCTAGGGGGACAGCTCACACCGGGGAGCTGTTTTTT. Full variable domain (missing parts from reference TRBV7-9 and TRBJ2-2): DTGVSQNPRHKITKRGQNVTFRCDPISEHNRLYWYRQTLGQGPEFLTYFQNEAQLEKSRLLSDRFSAERPKGSFSTLEIQRTEQGDSAMYLCASSSRGTAHTGELFFGEGSRLTVL.

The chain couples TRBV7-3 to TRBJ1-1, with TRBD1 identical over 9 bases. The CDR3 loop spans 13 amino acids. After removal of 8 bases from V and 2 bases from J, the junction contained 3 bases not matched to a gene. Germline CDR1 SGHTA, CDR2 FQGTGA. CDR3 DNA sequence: TGTGCCAGCGGGGGACAGGGTAACACTGAAGCTTTCTTT. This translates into CASGGQGNTEAFF.

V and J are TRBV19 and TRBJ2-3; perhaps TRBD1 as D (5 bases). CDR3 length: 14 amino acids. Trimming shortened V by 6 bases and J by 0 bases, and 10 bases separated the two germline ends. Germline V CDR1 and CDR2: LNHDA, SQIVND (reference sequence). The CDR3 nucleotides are TGTGCCAGTAGCGGACAAATTAGCACAGATACGCAGTATTTT. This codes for CASSGQISTDTQYF.

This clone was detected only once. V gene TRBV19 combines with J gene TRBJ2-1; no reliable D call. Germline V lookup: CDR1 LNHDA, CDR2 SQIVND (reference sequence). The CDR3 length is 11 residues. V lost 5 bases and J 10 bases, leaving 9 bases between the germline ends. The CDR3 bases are TGTGCCAGTAGTGTTCGACAAGAGCAGTTCTTC. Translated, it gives CASSVRQEQFF.

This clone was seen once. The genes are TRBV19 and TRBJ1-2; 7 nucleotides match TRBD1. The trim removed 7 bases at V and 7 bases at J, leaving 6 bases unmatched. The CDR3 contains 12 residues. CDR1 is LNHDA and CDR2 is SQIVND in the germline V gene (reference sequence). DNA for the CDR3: TGTGCCAGTAACCTACAGGGGACTGGCTACACCTTC. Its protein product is CASNLQGTGYTF.

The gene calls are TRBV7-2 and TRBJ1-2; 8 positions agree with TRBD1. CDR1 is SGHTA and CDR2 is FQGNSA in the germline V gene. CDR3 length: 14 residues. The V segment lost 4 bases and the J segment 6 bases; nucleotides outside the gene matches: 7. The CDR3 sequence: CASSSPTGEDGYTF. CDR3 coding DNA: TGTGCCAGCAGCTCCCCGACAGGGGAAGATGGCTACACCTTC.

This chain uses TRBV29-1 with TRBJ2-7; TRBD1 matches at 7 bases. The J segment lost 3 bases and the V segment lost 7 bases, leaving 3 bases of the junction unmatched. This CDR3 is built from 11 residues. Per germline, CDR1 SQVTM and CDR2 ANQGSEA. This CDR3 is CSARDSYEQYF. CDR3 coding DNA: TGCAGCGCCCGGGACAGCTACGAGCAGTACTTC.

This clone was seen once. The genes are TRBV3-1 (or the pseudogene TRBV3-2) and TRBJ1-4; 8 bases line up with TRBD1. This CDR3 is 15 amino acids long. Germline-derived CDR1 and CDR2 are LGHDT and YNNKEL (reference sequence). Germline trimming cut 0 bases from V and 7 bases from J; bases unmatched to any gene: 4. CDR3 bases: TGTGCCAGCAGCCAAGAAGACAGGGGAATTGAAAAACTGTTTTTT. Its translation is CASSQEDRGIEKLFF.

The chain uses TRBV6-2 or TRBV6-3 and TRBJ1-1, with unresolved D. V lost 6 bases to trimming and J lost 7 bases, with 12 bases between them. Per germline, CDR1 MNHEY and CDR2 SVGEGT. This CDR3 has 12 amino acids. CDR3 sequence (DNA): TGTGCCAGCAGCCCCGACTTTGGTGAAGCTTTCTTT. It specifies CASSPDFGEAFF.

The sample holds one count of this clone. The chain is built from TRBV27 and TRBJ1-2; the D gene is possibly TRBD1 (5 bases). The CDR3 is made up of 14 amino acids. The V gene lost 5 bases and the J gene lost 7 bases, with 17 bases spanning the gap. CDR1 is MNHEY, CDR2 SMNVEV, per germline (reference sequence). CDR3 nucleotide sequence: TGTGCCAGCAGTCCCGGTGGGGGGGAGATTGGCTACACCTTC. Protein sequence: CASSPGGGEIGYTF.

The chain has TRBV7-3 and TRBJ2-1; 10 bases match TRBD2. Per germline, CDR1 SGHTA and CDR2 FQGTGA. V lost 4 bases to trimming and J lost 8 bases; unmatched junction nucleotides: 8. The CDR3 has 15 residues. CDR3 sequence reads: CASSWLAGVRYEQFF. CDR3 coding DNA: TGTGCCAGCAGCTGGCTAGCGGGGGTTCGATATGAGCAGTTCTTC.

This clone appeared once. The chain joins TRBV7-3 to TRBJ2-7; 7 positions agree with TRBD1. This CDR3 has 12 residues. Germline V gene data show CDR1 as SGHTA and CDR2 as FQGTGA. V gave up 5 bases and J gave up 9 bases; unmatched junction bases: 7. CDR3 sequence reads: CASSSPGQRQYF. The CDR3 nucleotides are TGTGCCAGCAGCAGCCCGGGACAGCGGCAGTACTTC. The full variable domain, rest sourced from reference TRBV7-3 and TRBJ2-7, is GAGVSQTPSNKVTEKGKYVELRCDPISGHTALYWYRQSLGQGPEFLIYFQGTGAADDSGLPNDRFFAVRPEGSVSTLKIQRTERGDSAVYLCASSSPGQRQYFGPGTRLTVT.

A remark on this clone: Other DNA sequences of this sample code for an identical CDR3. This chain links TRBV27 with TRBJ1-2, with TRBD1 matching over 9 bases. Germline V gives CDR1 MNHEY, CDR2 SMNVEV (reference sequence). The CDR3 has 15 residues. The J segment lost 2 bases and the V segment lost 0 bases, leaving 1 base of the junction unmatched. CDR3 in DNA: TGTGCCAGCAGTTTATCCGGGACAGGGAACTATGGCTACACCTTC. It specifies CASSLSGTGNYGYTF.

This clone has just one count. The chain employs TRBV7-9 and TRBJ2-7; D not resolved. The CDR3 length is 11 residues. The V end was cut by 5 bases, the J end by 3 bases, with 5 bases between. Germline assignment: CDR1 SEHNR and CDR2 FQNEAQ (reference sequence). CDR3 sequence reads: CASSPLYEQYF. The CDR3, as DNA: TGTGCCAGCAGCCCCCTCTACGAGCAGTACTTC.

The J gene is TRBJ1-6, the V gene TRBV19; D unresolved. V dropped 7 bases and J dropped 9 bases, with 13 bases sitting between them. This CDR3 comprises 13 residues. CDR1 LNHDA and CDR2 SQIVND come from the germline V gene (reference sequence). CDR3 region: CASNDMEASPLHF. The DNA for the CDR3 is TGTGCCAGTAACGACATGGAGGCTTCACCCCTCCACTTT.

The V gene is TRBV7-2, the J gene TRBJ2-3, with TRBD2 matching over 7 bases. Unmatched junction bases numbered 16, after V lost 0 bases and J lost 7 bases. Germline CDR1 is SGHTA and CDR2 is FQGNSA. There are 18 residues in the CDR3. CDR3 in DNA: TGTGCCAGCAGCTTAGCGGTAGGGAGGGCGTCTCAGCACTATACGCAGTATTTT. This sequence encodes CASSLAVGRASQHYTQYF. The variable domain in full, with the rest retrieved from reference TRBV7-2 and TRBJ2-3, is GAGVSQSPSNKVTEKGKDVELRCDPISGHTALYWYRQSLGQGLEFLIYFQGNSAPDKSGLPSDRFSAERTGGSVSTLTIQRTQQEDSAVYLCASSLAVGRASQHYTQYFGPGTRLTVL.

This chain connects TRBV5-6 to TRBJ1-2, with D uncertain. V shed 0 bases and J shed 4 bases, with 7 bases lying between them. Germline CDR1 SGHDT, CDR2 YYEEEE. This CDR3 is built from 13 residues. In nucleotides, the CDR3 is TGTGCCAGCAGCTTGGGGGCTCTCTATGGCTACACCTTC. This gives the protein CASSLGALYGYTF.

The CDR3, as DNA: TGTGCCAGCAGCCAAGGACAGGGGGCAGGGAACACTGAAGCTTTCTTT. Translated, it gives CASSQGQGAGNTEAFF. This chain connects TRBV6-2 or TRBV6-3 to TRBJ1-1, with TRBD1 matching 11 bases. The length of the CDR3 is 16 residues. The germline CDR1 and CDR2 sequences are MNHEY and SVGEGT. J was trimmed by 1 base and V by 6 bases; bases with no gene match: 7.

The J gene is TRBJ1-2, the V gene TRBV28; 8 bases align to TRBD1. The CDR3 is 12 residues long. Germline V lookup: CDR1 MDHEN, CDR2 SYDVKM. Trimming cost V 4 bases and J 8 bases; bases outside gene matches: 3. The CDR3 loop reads CASSWTGLGYTF. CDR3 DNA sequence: TGTGCCAGCAGTTGGACAGGGCTGGGCTACACCTTC.

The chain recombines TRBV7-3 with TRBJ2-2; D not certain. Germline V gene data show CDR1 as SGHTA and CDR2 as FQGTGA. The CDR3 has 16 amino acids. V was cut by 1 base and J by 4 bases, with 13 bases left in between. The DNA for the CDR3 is TGTGCCAGCAGCTTAAGTCCCGCAGCGTTCACCGGGGAGCTGTTTTTT. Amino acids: CASSLSPAAFTGELFF.

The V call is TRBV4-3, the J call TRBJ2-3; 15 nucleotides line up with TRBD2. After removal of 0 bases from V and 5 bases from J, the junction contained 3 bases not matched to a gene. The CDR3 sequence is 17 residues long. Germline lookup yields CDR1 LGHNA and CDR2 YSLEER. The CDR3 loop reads CASSQDGTSGGRDTQYF. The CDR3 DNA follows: TGCGCCAGCAGCCAAGATGGGACTAGCGGGGGGAGAGATACGCAGTATTTT.

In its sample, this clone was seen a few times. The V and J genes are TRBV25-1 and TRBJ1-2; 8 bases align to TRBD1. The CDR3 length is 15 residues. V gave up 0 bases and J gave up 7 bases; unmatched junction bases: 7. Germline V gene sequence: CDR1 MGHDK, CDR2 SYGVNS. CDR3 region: CASSEYQGAVGGYTF. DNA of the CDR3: TGTGCCAGCAGTGAATATCAGGGGGCTGTTGGTGGCTACACCTTC.

CDR3 protein: CASSVVGSMNTEAFF. CDR3 in DNA: TGTGCCAGCAGCGTAGTGGGCAGCATGAACACTGAAGCTTTCTTT. The V and J genes are TRBV9 and TRBJ1-1; D is uncertain. Trimming cost V 0 bases and J 0 bases, with 9 bases left between them. CDR1 SGDLS and CDR2 YYNGEE come from the germline V gene. The CDR3 sequence is 15 residues long.

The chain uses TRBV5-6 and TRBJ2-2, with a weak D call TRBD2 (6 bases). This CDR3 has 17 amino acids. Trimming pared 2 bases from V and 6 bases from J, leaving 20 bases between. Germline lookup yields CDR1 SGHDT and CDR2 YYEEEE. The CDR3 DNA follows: TGTGCCAGCAGCTTTAGGCGGACGGGGGTGTCAGCCGGGGAGCTGTTTTTT. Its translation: CASSFRRTGVSAGELFF. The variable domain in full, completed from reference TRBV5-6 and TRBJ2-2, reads DAGVTQSPTHLIKTRGQQVTLRCSPKSGHDTVSWYQQALGQGPQFIFQYYEEEERQRGNFPDRFSGHQFPNYSSELNVNALLLGDSALYLCASSFRRTGVSAGELFFGEGSRLTVL.

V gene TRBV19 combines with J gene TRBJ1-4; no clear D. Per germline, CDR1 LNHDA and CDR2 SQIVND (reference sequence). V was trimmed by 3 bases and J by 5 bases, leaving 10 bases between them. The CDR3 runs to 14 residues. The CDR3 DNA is TGTGCCAGTAGTATCTGGCAGGTGAATGAAAAACTGTTTTTT. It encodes CASSIWQVNEKLFF.

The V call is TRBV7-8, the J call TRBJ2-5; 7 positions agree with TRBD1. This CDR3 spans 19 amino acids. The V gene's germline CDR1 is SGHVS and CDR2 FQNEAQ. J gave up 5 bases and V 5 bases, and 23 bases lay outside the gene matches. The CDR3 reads CASSIIGDFEGARGETQYF. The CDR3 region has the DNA TGTGCCAGCAGCATAATAGGGGATTTCGAGGGGGCAAGGGGGGAGACCCAGTACTTC. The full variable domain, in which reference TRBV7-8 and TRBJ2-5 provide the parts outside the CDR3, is GAGVSQSPRYKVAKRGQDVALRCDPISGHVSLFWYQQALGQGPEFLTYFQNEAQLDKSGLPSDRFFAERPEGSVSTLKIQRTQQEDSAVYLCASSIIGDFEGARGETQYFGPGTRLLVL.

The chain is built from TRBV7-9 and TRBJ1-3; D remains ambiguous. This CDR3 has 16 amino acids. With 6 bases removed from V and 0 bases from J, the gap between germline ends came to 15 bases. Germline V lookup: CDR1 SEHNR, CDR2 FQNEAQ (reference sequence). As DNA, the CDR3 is TGTGCCAGCAGTCAACCCGCAACCAGCTCTGGAAACACCATATATTTT. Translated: CASSQPATSSGNTIYF.

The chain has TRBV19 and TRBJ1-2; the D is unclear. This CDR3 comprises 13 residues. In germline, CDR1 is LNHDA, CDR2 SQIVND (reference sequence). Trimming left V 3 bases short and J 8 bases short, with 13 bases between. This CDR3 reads CASSMYGSGGYTF. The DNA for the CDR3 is TGTGCCAGTAGTATGTATGGATCGGGGGGCTACACCTTC.